This TCR beta chain was identified during a study of identical twins. Germline V gene sequence: CDR1 SQVTM, CDR2 ANQGSEA. V was shortened by 7 bases and J by 6 bases, with 16 bases between the two germline ends. The CDR3 loop spans 12 amino acids. The study, taken as a whole, reports: Excess low generation probability was seen in twin-shared out-of-frame alpha sequences. The abundant beta clonotypes from cord blood had fewer insertions, and memory repertoires had none of this.

This clonotype was observed a few times. As yet, its antigen is unknown. Healthy Caucasians, and only they, were the donors. MiXCR, run by TCRdb on the 5' RACE reads, gives a single entry per CDR3 protein. The table includes 650,000 to 750,000 distinct CDR3 sequences, 21% detected once. The data were also submitted as part of a second study, on T cells expressing NK-cell markers. That source adds: Repertoires of TCR beta were obtained from T cells sorted as CD3+CD56+NKG2C+, CD3+CD56+NKG2C- and CD3+CD56-NKG2C+.

V gene TRBV29-1 combines with J gene TRBJ2-7; a possible D gene is TRBD2 (6 bases). Sequenced sample: PBMCs. This clonotype originated in a woman aged 18-30 years in good health. This chain's CDR3 is CSGVAGYSEQYF. Here the CDR3 DNA reads TGCAGCGGCGTGGCGGGGTACTCCGAGCAGTACTTC.